This T cell receptor beta chain comes out of a study of T cells in Graves' hyperthyroidism and ophthalmopathy (dated by TCRdb to the late 2010s). For the study in its entirety: Peripheral blood samples were taken at the time of initial diagnosis, prior to any treatment. A discovery cohort of approximately 100 patients, about 40 with Graves' ophthalmopathy and 55 to 60 with stable Graves' hyperthyroidism, was used to find distinguishing TCR V-J signatures. Following sampling, methimazole starting at 30 mg daily was given to hyperthyroidism patients, and high-dose intravenous methylprednisolone was given to ophthalmopathy patients. Prospective prediction of ophthalmopathy was tested in an independent validation cohort consisting of about 19 hyperthyroidism patients and some 17 patients who later progressed to ophthalmopathy. The study also compared thyroid tissue and blood T-cell repertoires from roughly 6 Graves' hyperthyroidism patients. For training and testing, the 100 patients in the discovery cohort were randomly divided in a 7:3 ratio. According to the paper, TCR Vbeta CDR3 sequencing was carried out on some 140 peripheral blood samples, which came from under 50 ophthalmopathy, under 80 hyperthyroidism and roughly 17 progressor patients.

TCR beta CDR3 regions were amplified from RNA transcripts. The TCR CDR3 was subjected to a first round of RT-PCR using the HTBI primer set and the Qiagen OneStep RT-PCR kit. A second multiplex PCR round built the libraries, followed by size selection and purification. Sequencing of the libraries was done on an Illumina HiSeq2000 using paired-end 100 bp reads. Under the source paper's analysis protocol: Raw data were processed with SOAPnuke, discarding reads with adapters, uncalled bases, mean Phred below 15, or no exact constant-primer or identifier match. COPE v1.2.5 was used to merge the high-quality paired reads, and each unique nucleotide sequence was defined as a clonotype. Clonotypes were aligned to IMGT TRBV, TRBD and TRBJ reference segments using MiTCR v1.1. Only V-J combinations with frequency above 0.0001, covering approximately 99% of repertoires, were analysed. A TCS score was defined as the ratio between F50 (clonal expansion) and ExV (chaos), using BLOSUM62-based TCRdist between CDR3 peptides within each V-J. Welch's t-statistics and random forest reduced roughly 500 V-J features to 10 to 15, which were used in a naive Bayes classifier (R e1071). TCRdb ran its own pipeline on the public reads, namely fastp trimming at Q25 and MiXCR clone calling, and kept in-frame beta chains. Entries that share a CDR3 protein sequence are merged under the most common genes and DNA. TCRdb assigned the V and J calls; the authors' analysis was not used. The sample table contains a few hundred thousand distinct CDR3 sequences; only one count was recorded for 15% to 19% of them. Clones ranked in the top ten supply under 7.5% of the sample.

A patient counted as having stable Graves' hyperthyroidism if no progression to ophthalmopathy occurred over 18 months of follow-up. Hyperthyroidism patients were newly diagnosed, had a disease duration of under 2 months, and were aged 18 to 65 years. Patients with uncontrolled infections, other autoimmune diseases, pregnancy or lactation were excluded. Diagnoses were based on clinical symptoms, serum thyroxine and TRAb, thyroid ultrasound and orbital computed tomography. PBMCs were separated from under 12 ml of fresh peripheral blood using Ficoll-Paque density gradient centrifugation. Total RNA was extracted with Trizol reagent, and quality was checked on an Agilent 2100 Bioanalyzer. This clonotype turned up a few times. Its antigen target is currently unknown. Per-nucleotide qualities are absent, and no much larger clonotype sits a single base away. General conclusions and limits of the study: Sample size was not statistically predetermined, and blinding of investigators to group allocation was not performed. In validation, the model predicted progression to ophthalmopathy a median of about 6 months before onset, with about 70% sensitivity and about 72% specificity. A 13 V-J signature model separated ophthalmopathy from stable hyperthyroidism, with about 90% sensitivity and 81% to 83% specificity in cross-validation and 80%/75% in testing. Blood samples also contained most of the expanded thyroid clonotypes (frequency above 0.001), which suggests that blood repertoires may reflect thyroid immune responses.

This receptor was obtained from a woman under 40 with Graves' hyperthyroidism. The specimen sequenced was blood.

The CDR3: CASSPRQESSGNTIYF. The DNA sequence is TGTGCCAGCTCACCGCGACAGGAGAGCTCTGGAAACACCATATATTTT. The chain employs TRBV18 and TRBJ1-3; the best D guess is TRBD1, with 6 bases matching. The CDR3, from cysteine to phenylalanine, totals 16 residues. The retained sequence is limited to the CDR3, 48 bases, with the frame set at the first base. Trimming at the junction amounts to 3 bases on V and 0 bases on J, and the germline ends lie 12 bases apart. CDR1 and CDR2, looked up from the germline V gene, are KGHSH and LQKENI.